What follows are 4 T cell receptor beta chains derived from one specimen sequenced in a study of blood T cell repertoires in COVID-19. The method was immunoSEQ multiplex PCR; TCRdb's version includes in-frame clones alone and lacks a portion of them. The table records around 250,000 clones, around 83% of them present only once. The sample consisted of PBMCs or T cells enriched from blood (not recorded which). These receptors originate from a middle-aged man who had been exposed to COVID-19.

The chain has TRBV5-1 and TRBJ2-1, with no clear D. The germline V and J ends were trimmed by 6 bases and 6 bases, with 13 bases remaining between them. The CDR3 length is 13 residues. Germline CDR1 and CDR2: SGHRS and YFSETQ. CDR3 amino acids: CASKEASSNEQFF. The CDR3 DNA follows: TGCGCCAGCAAAGAAGCGTCCAGCAATGAGCAGTTCTTC. Variable domain in full (rest from reference TRBV5-1 and TRBJ2-1): KAGVTQTPRYLIKTRGQQVTLSCSPISGHRSVSWYQQTPGQGLQFLFEYFSETQRNKGNFPGRFSGRQFSNSRSEMNVSTLELGDSALYLCASKEASSNEQFFGPGTRLTVL.

The V gene is TRBV19, the J gene TRBJ2-1, with 8 bases matching TRBD2. The junction had 4 bases not matched to a gene; V was cut back by 4 bases and J by 5 bases. Germline V CDR1 and CDR2: LNHDA, SQIVND (reference sequence). The CDR3 consists of 14 residues. The chain's CDR3 is CASSTTGGNNEQFF. CDR3 bases: TGTGCCAGTAGTACAACGGGAGGGAACAATGAGCAGTTCTTC.

The DNA of the CDR3 is TGCGCCAGCCGACTAGCGGGGAGCCTAAACAATGAGCAGTTCTTC. This sequence encodes CASRLAGSLNNEQFF. The chain has TRBV5-1 and TRBJ2-1, with 11 bases that match TRBD2. Germline V lookup: CDR1 SGHRS, CDR2 YFSETQ. Unmatched junction bases numbered 8, after V lost 7 bases and J lost 5 bases. The CDR3 extends over 15 amino acids.

The V call is TRBV9, the J call TRBJ1-6; unclear D gene. The length of the CDR3 is 13 residues. Germline-derived CDR1 and CDR2 are SGDLS and YYNGEE. V gave up 0 bases and J gave up 5 bases, with 3 bases separating them. The CDR3, as DNA: TGTGCCAGCAGCGTAGGAGATAATTCACCCCTCCACTTT. Its translation is CASSVGDNSPLHF.